This TCR beta chain appears in the sequencing data of a study of blood T cell repertoires in COVID-19. Looking at the study overall: Acute and convalescent COVID-19 samples came from the United States, Italy and Spain. T cells, B-cell-depleted T cells, or PBMCs provided the cDNA or gDNA that served as material.

In the authors' workflow: Estimation of nucleated cell counts was performed using reference gene primer amplification. Data came from immunoSEQ multiplex PCR; TCRdb stores just in-frame clones and leaves some out. The V and J calls and clone size come from that table; D and trimming were worked out from the DNA. The sample gives 40,000 or so clones, just under 85% of which show up once; less than 25% is in the top ten. The sample consisted of peripheral blood. The clonotype was recovered from a human donor with acute or convalescent COVID-19. The donor label of this sample is uncertain.

The CDR3 DNA is TGCGCCAGCAGCTTGGTTCGGGGGGCGACGATTCTCAATGAGCAGTTCTTC. Its protein product is CASSLVRGATILNEQFF. The chain couples TRBV5-1 to TRBJ2-1; tentative D call: TRBD2 (7 bases). Germline-derived CDR1 and CDR2 are SGHRS and YFSETQ. V gave up 0 bases and J gave up 6 bases, with 19 bases separating them. The CDR3 contains 17 residues.